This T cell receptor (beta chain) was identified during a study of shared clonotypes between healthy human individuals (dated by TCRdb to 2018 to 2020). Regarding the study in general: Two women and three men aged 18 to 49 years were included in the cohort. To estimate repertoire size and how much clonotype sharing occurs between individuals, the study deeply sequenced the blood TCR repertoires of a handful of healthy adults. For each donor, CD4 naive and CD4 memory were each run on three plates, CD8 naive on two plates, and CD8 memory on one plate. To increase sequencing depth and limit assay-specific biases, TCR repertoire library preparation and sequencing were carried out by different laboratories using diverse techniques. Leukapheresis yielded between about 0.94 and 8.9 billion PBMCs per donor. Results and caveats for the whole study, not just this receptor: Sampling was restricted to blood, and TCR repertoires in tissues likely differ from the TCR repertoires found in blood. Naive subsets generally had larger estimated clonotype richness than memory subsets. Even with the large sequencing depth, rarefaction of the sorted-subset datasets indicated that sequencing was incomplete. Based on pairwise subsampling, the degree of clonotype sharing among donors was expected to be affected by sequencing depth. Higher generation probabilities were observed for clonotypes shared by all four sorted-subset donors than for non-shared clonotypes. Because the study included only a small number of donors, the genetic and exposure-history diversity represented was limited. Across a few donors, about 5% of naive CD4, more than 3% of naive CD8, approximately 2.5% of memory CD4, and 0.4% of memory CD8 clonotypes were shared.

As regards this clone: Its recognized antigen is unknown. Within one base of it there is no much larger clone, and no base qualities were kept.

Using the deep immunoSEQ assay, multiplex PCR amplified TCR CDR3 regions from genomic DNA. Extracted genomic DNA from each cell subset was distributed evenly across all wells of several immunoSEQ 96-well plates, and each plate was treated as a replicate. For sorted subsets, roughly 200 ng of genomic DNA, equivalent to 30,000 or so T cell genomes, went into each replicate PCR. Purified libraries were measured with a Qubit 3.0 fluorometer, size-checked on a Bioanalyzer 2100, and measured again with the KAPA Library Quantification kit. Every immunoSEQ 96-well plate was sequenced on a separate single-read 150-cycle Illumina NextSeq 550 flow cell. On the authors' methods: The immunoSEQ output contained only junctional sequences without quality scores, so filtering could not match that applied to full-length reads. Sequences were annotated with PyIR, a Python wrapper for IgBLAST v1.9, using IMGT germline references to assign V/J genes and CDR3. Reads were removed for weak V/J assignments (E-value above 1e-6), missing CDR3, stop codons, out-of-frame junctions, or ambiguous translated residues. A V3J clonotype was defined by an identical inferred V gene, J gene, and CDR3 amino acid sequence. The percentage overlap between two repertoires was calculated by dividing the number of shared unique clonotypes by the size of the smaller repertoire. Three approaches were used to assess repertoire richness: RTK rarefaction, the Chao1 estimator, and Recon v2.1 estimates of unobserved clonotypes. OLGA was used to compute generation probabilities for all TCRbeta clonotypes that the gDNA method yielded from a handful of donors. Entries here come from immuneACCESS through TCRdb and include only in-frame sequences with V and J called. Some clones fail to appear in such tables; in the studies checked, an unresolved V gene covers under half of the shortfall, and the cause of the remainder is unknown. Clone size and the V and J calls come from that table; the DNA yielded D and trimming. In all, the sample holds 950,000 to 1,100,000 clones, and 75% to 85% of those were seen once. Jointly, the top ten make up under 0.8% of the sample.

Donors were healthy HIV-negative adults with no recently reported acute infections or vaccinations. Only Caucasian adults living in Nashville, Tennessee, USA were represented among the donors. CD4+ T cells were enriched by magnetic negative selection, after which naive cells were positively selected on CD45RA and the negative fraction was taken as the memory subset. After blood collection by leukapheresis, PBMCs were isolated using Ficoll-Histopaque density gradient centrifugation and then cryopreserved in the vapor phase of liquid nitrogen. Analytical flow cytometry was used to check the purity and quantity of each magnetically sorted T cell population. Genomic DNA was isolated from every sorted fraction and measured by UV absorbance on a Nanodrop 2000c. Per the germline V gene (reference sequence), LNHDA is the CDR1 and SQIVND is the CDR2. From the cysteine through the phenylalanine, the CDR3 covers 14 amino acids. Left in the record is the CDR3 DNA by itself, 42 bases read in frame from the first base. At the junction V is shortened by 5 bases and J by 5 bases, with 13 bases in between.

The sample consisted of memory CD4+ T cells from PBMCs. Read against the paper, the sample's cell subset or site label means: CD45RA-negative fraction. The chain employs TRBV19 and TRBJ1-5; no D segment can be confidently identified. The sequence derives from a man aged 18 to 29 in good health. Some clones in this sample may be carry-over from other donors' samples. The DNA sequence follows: TGTGCCAGTAGTCCAATAAACAGAGATCAGCCCCAGCATTTT. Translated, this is CASSPINRDQPQHF.